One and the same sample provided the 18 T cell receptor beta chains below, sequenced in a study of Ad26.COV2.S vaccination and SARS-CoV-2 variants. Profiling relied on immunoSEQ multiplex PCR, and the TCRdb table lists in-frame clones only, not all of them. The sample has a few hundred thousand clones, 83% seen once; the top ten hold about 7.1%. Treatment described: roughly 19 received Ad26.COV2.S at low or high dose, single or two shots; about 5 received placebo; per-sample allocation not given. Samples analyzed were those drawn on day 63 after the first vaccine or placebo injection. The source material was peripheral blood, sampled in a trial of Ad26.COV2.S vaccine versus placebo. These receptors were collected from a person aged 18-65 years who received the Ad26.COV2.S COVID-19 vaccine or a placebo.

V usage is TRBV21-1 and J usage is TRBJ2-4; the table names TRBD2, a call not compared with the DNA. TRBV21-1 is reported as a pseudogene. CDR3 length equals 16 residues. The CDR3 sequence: CARPSLGGRAKNIQYF. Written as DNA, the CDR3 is TGTGCCCGGCCCAGTCTAGGCGGGAGGGCCAAAAACATTCAGTACTTC.

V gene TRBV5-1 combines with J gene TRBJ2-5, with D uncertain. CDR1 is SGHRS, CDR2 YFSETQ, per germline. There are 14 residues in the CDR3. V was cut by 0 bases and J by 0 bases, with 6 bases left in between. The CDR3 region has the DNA TGCGCCAGCAGCTTGGCGGCAGACCAAGAGACCCAGTACTTC. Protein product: CASSLAADQETQYF.

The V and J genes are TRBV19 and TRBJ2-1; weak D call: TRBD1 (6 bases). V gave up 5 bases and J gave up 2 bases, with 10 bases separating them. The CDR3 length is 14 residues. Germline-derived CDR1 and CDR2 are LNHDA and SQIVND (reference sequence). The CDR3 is CASSRQGTYNEQFF. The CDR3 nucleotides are TGTGCCAGTAGTCGTCAGGGGACCTACAATGAGCAGTTCTTC.

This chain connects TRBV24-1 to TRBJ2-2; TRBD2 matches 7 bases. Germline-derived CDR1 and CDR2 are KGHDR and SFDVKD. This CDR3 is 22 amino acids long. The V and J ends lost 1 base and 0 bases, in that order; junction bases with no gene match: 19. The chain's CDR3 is CATSDLEFRVGEGPTNTGELFF. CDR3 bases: TGTGCCACCAGTGATTTAGAATTCCGCGTCGGGGAGGGCCCCACGAACACCGGGGAGCTGTTTTTT.

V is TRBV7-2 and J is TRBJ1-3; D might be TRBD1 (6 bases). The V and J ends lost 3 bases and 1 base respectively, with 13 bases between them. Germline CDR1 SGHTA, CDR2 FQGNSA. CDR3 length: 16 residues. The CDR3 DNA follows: TGTGCCAGCAGCTTCACGGGGGGCTTTTCTGGAAACACCATATATTTT. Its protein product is CASSFTGGFSGNTIYF.

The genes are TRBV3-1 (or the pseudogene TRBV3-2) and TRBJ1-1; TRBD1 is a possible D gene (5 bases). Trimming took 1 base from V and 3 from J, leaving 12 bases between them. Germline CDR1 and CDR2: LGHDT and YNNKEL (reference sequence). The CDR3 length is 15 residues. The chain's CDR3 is CASSQAVWGDTEAFF. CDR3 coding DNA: TGTGCCAGCAGCCAAGCGGTTTGGGGGGACACTGAAGCTTTCTTT.

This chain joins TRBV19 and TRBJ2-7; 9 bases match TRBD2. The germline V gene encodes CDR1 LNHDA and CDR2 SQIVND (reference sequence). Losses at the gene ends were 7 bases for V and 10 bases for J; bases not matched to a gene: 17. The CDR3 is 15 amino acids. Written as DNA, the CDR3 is TGTGCCAGTACTAATCCTACTAGCGGGTCCTCGAAACAGTACTTC. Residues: CASTNPTSGSSKQYF.

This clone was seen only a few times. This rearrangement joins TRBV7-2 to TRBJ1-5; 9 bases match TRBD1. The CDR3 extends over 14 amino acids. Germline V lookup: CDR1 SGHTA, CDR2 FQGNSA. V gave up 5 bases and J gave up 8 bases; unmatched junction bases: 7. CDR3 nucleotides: TGTGCCAGCAGCCCAGACAGGGGGTGGGAGCCCCAGCATTTT. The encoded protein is CASSPDRGWEPQHF.

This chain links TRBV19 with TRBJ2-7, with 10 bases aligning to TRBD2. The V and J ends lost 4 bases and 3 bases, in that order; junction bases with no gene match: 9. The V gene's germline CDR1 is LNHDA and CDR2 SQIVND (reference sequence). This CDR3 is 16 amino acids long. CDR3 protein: CASSNSLAGGFYEQYF. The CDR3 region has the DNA TGTGCCAGTAGTAACTCATTAGCGGGGGGTTTCTACGAGCAGTACTTC.

CDR3 DNA: TGTGCCAGCTCCCCTAGGACAGCTACGAACACTGAAGCTTTCTTT. Amino acids: CASSPRTATNTEAFF. The rearrangement joins TRBV18 to TRBJ1-1; D possibly corresponds to TRBD1 (6 bases). With 6 bases removed from V and 1 base from J, the gap between germline ends came to 15 bases. Germline CDR1 KGHSH, CDR2 LQKENI. CDR3 length: 15 amino acids.

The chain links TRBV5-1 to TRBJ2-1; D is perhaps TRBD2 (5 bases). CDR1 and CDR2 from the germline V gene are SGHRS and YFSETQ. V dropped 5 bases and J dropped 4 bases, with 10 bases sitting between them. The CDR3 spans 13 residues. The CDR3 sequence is CASREELYNEQFF. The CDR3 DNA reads TGCGCCAGCAGGGAGGAATTATACAATGAGCAGTTCTTC.

The CDR3 spells CASSPSGIANYGYTF. Here the CDR3 DNA reads TGTGCCAGCAGCCCGTCAGGGATAGCTAACTATGGCTACACCTTC. The rearrangement joins TRBV9 to TRBJ1-2; tentative D call: TRBD1 (5 bases). The V gene's germline CDR1 is SGDLS and CDR2 YYNGEE. This CDR3 spans 15 amino acids. Trimming took off 4 bases at V and 0 bases at J, with 13 bases between the two ends.

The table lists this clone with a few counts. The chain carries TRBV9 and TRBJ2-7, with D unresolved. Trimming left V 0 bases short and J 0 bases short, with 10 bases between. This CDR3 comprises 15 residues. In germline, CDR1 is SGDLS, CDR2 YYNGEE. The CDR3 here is CASSVGVLSSYEQYF. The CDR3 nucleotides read TGTGCCAGCAGCGTAGGGGTCCTAAGCTCCTACGAGCAGTACTTC.

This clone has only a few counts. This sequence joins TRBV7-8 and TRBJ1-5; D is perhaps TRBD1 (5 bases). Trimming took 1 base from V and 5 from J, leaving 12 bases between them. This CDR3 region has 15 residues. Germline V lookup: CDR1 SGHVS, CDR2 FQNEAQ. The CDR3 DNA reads TGTGCCAGCAGCTTAGATTCAGGGAGGGATCAGCCCCAGCATTTT. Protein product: CASSLDSGRDQPQHF.

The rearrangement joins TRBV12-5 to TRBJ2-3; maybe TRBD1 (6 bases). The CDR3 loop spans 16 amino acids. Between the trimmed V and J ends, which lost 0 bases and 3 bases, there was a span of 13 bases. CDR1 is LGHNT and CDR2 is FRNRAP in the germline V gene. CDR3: CASGLVGGEGTDTQYF. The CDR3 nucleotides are TGTGCTAGTGGTTTGGTAGGGGGAGAGGGGACAGATACGCAGTATTTT.

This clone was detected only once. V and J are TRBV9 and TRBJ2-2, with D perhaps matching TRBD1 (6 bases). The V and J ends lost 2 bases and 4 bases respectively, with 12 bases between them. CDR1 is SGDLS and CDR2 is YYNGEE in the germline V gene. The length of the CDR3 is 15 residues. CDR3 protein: CASSVADSVTGELFF. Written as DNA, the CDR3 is TGTGCCAGCAGCGTCGCGGACAGCGTCACCGGGGAGCTGTTTTTT.

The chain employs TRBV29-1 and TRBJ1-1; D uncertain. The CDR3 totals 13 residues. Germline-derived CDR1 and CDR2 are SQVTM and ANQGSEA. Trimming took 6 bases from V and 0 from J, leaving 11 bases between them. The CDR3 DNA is TGCAGCGTATCGAGGACCGTGAACACTGAAGCTTTCTTT. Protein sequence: CSVSRTVNTEAFF.

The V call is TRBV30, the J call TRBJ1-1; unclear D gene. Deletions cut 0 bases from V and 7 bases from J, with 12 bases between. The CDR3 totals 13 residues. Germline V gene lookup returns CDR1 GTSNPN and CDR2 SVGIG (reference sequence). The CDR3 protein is CAWSVDGYGEAFF. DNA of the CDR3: TGTGCCTGGAGTGTAGACGGTTACGGTGAAGCTTTCTTT.